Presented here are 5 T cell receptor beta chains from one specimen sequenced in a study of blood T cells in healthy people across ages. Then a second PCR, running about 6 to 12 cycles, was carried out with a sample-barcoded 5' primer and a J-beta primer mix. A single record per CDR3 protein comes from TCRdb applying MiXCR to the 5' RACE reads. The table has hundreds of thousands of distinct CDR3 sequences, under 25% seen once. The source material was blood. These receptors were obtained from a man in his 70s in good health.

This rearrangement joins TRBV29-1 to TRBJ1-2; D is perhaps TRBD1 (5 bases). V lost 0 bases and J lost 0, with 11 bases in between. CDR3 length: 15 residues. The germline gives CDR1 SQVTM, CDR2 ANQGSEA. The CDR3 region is CSVEDEKTANYGYTF. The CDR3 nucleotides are TGCAGCGTTGAAGATGAGAAGACAGCTAACTATGGCTACACCTTC. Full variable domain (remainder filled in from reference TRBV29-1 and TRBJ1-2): SAVISQKPSRDICQRGTSLTIQCQVDSQVTMMFWYRQQPGQSLTLIATANQGSEATYESGFVIDKFPISRPNLTFSTLTVSNMSPEDSSIYLCSVEDEKTANYGYTFGSGTRLTVV.

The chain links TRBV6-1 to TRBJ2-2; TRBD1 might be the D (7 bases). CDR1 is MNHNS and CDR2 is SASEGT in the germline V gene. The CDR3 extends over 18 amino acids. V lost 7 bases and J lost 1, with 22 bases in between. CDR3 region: CASIPGGTVPWNTGELFF. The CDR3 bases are TGTGCCAGCATACCAGGGGGGACGGTACCATGGAACACCGGGGAGCTGTTTTTT.

The CDR3 here is CATSKRLAGGYNEQFF. As DNA, the CDR3 is TGTGCCACCAGCAAACGACTAGCGGGAGGCTACAATGAGCAGTTCTTC. The chain links TRBV15 to TRBJ2-1, with TRBD2 identical over 13 bases. The trim removed 4 bases at V and 3 bases at J, leaving 3 bases unmatched. The CDR3 is 16 residues long. From germline, CDR1 is LNHNV and CDR2 YYDKDF (reference sequence).

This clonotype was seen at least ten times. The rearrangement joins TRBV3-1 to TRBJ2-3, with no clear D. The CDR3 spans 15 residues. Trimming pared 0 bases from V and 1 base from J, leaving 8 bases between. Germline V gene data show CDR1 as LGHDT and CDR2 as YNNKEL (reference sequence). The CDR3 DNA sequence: TGTGCCAGCAGCCAAGATTGGTTGGGCACAGATACGCAGTATTTT. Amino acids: CASSQDWLGTDTQYF.

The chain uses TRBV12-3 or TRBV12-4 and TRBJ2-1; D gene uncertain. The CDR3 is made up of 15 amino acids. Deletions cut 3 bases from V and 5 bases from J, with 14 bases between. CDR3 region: CASSFGSPRDNEQFF. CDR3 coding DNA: TGTGCCAGCAGTTTCGGTAGTCCGAGAGACAATGAGCAGTTCTTC.